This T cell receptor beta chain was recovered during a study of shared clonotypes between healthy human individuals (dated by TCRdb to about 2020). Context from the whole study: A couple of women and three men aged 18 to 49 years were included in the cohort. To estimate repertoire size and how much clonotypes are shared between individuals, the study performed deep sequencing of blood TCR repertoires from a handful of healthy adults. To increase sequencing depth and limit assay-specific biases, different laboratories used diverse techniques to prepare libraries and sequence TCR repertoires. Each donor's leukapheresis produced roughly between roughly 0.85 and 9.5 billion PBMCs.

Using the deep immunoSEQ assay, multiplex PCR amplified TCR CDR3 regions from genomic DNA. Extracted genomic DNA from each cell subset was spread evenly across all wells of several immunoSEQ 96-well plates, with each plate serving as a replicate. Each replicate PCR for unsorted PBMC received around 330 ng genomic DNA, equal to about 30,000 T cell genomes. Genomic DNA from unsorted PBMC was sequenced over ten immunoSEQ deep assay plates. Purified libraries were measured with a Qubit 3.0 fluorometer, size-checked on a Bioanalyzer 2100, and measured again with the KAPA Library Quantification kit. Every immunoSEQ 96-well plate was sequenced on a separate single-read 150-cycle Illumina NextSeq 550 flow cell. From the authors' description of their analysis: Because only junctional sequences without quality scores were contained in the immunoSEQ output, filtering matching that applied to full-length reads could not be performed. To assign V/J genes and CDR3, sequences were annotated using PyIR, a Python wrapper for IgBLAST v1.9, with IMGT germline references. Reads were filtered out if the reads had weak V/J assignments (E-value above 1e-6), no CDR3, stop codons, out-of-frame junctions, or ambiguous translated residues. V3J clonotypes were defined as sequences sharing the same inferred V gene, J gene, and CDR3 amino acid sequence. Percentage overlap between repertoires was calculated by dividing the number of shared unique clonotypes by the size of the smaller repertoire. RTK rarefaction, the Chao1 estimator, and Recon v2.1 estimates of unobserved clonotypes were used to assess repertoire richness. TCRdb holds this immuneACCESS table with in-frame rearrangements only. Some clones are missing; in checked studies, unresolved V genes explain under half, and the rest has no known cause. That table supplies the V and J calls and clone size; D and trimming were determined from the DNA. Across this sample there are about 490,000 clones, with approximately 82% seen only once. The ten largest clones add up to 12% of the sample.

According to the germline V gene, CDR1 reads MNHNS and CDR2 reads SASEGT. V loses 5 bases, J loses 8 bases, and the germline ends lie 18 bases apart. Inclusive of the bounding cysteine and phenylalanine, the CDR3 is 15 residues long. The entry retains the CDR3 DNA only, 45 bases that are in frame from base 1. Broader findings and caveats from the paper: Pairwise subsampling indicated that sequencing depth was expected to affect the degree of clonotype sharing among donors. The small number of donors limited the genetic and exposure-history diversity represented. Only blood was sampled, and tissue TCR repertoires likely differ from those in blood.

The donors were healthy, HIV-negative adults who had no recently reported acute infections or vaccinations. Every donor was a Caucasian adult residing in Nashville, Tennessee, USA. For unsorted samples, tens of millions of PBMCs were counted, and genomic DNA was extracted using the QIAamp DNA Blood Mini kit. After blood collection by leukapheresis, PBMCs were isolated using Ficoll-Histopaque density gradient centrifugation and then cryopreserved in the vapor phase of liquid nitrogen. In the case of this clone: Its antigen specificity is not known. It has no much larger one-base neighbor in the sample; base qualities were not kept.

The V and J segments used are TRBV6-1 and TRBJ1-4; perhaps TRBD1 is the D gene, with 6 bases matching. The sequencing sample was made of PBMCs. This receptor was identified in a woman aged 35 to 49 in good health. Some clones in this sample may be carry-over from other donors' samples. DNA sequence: TGTGCCAGCAGTAGCCTGAGGGGGGGAAGCGAAAAACTGTTTTTT. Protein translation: CASSSLRGGSEKLFF.